This T cell receptor (beta chain) is drawn from a study of T cells in Graves' hyperthyroidism and ophthalmopathy. Looking at the study overall: Upon initial diagnosis and before any treatment, peripheral blood was collected.

Template material for amplifying TCR beta CDR3 regions consisted of RNA transcripts. A first-round RT-PCR of the TCR CDR3 used the HTBI primer set. TCRdb independently ran MiXCR on the multiplex PCR reads; one entry per CDR3 protein. The data hold hundreds of thousands of distinct CDR3 sequences, with around a sixth observed a single time. This clonotype ranks as medium-sized. Its antigen is unidentified. Hyperthyroidism, newly diagnosed and lasting under 2 months, affected patients aged 18 to 65. Study-level points and caveats: Within blood appeared most thyroid clonotypes that had expanded above 0.001. Ophthalmopathy, as predicted by the model, came a median around 6.7 months after the prediction.

The germline V gene encodes CDR1 DFQATT and CDR2 SNEGSKA (reference sequence). The CDR3 has 13 amino acids. V lost 5 bases and J lost 4; bases outside the gene matches: 5. Material for sequencing was blood. The chain links TRBV20-1 to TRBJ2-7; TRBD1 matches at 10 bases. The sequence derives from a woman aged 18-29 years with Graves' hyperthyroidism. The CDR3 coding sequence is TGCAGTGCTGGGGGACAGGGGTGGTACGAGCAGTACTTC. As protein: CSAGGQGWYEQYF.